This T cell receptor beta chain is drawn from a study of OX40 agonist ivuxolimab in advanced cancers. The wider study: All patients had ivuxolimab intravenously every 2 weeks at 0.01 to 10 mg/kg.

Method: immunoSEQ multiplex PCR; TCRdb's copy keeps in-frame clones and lacks some. Of 86,000 or so clones listed, about 90% are singletons. Study outcomes and limitations: Antigen specificity was not determined for the expanded peripheral T cells. People who partly responded at 0.1-3.0 mg/kg had some of the least clonal expansion seen.

Deletions cut 4 bases from V and 2 bases from J, with 11 bases between. The CDR3 is 14 residues long. Germline V lookup: CDR1 SGHTA, CDR2 FQGNSA. Of note for this clone: The antigen is unknown.

The starting material was CD4+ or CD8+ T cells sorted from blood, obtained in a trial of the OX40 agonist ivuxolimab. The rearrangement links TRBV7-2 to TRBJ1-1; no clear D gene. The source of this sequence is an adult with an advanced solid tumor such as melanoma, head and neck, liver or kidney cancer. The CDR3 DNA sequence: TGTGCCAGCAGCTCGCGGACCGTCAACACTGAAGCTTTCTTT. It is translated as CASSSRTVNTEAFF.